One sample yielded the 27 T cell receptor beta chains listed below, sequenced in a study of T cells in tumors after PD-1 blockade. Sequencing was performed with immunoSEQ multiplex PCR; in TCRdb, only in-frame clones are kept and a portion is missing. The sample contains a few thousand clones, 60% to 70% of which appear only once. This specimen consisted of tumor tissue, obtained before anti-PD-1 treatment. All receptors derive from a human donor with basal cell carcinoma.

The CDR3: CSASRFGSGESTDTQYF. DNA for the CDR3: TGCAGTGCTAGTCGGTTCGGGAGCGGTGAAAGCACAGATACGCAGTATTTT. The chain uses TRBV20-1 and TRBJ2-3, with D possibly matching TRBD2 (6 bases). CDR1 and CDR2 (germline): DFQATT, SNEGSKA (reference sequence). CDR3 length equals 17 residues. V shed 3 bases and J shed 0 bases, with 19 bases lying between them.

In its sample, this clone ranks as large. J is TRBJ1-2 and V is TRBV4-2; D is uncertain. Germline CDR1 and CDR2: LGHNA and YNFKEQ. This CDR3 comprises 13 residues. With 0 bases removed from V and 6 bases from J, the gap between germline ends came to 8 bases. This CDR3 is CASSQENGNGYTF. The CDR3 region has the DNA TGTGCCAGCAGCCAAGAGAACGGGAATGGCTACACCTTC.

This chain joins TRBV18 and TRBJ2-7; 11 bases align to TRBD1. J was trimmed by 2 bases and V by 3 bases; bases with no gene match: 0. The CDR3 totals 14 residues. The germline V gene has CDR1 KGHSH and CDR2 LQKENI. The CDR3 here is CASSPGQGAYEQYF. The CDR3, as DNA: TGTGCCAGCTCACCGGGACAGGGGGCCTACGAGCAGTACTTC. Based on the CDR3 plus reference TRBV18 and TRBJ2-7, the full variable domain is NAGVMQNPRHLVRRRGQEARLRCSPMKGHSHVYWYRQLPEEGLKFMVYLQKENIIDESGMPKERFSAEFPKEGPSILRIQQVVRGDSAAYFCASSPGQGAYEQYFGPGTRLTVT.

The count of this clone is one. The genes are TRBV4-3 and TRBJ1-6, with 8 bases matching TRBD1. Trimming took 1 base from V and 13 from J; bases not matched to a gene: 0. Germline V gene lookup returns CDR1 LGHNA and CDR2 YSLEER. The CDR3 sequence is 12 residues long. Here the CDR3 DNA reads TGCGCCAGCAGCCAAGGGACAGGGCCCCTCCACTTT. Translation gives CASSQGTGPLHF.

This clone has just one count. The chain couples TRBV19 to TRBJ1-3; D uncertain. The CDR3 is 13 residues long. Per germline, CDR1 LNHDA and CDR2 SQIVND (reference sequence). V lost 8 bases to trimming and J lost 2 bases, with 10 bases between them. CDR3 in amino acids: CASSRSPGNTIYF. In DNA form, the CDR3 reads TGTGCCAGTTCCCGATCTCCTGGAAACACCATATATTTT.

The rearrangement links TRBV2 to TRBJ1-4; no clear D gene. Germline V lookup: CDR1 SNHLY, CDR2 FYNNEI. V was clipped by 11 bases and J by 8 bases, with 18 bases between them. The CDR3 is 13 amino acids. The chain's CDR3 is CACRSGFGEKLFF. CDR3 nucleotide sequence: TGTGCCTGCCGGTCGGGTTTTGGCGAAAAACTGTTTTTT.

The V and J genes are TRBV5-3 and TRBJ2-3, with D perhaps TRBD2 (6 bases). TRBV5-3 is reported as an ORF; its role is uncertain. The V and J ends lost 0 bases and 2 bases respectively, with 16 bases between them. The CDR3 spans 17 residues. CDR3 protein: CARSLAWSSGFTDTQYF. Written as DNA, the CDR3 is TGTGCCAGAAGCTTGGCCTGGAGTAGCGGCTTCACAGATACGCAGTATTTT.

J is TRBJ2-5 and V is TRBV4-1; weak D call: TRBD1 (5 bases). Germline lookup yields CDR1 MGHRA and CDR2 YSYEKL. The CDR3 extends over 14 amino acids. Deletions cut 0 bases from V and 7 bases from J, with 12 bases between. The CDR3 nucleotides read TGCGCCAGCAGCCAAGAAAGGGGCCCCTTGACCCAGTACTTC. It specifies CASSQERGPLTQYF.

J is TRBJ2-5 and V is TRBV13; tentatively, D is TRBD2 (7 bases). The CDR3 consists of 15 residues. The V end was cut by 1 base, the J end by 7 bases, with 16 bases between. The V gene's germline CDR1 is PRHDT and CDR2 FYEKMQ (reference sequence). The CDR3 DNA reads TGTGCCAGCAGCTTAGCCACCCGGGGAGGGGGGACCCAGTACTTC. Amino acids: CASSLATRGGGTQYF.

This clone is labeled medium-sized (0.01 to 0.1%). The chain recombines TRBV20-1 with TRBJ2-3; 10 bases are a match to TRBD2. CDR1 and CDR2 from the germline V gene are DFQATT and SNEGSKA (reference sequence). The V segment lost 3 bases and the J segment 2 bases; nucleotides outside the gene matches: 5. This CDR3 contains 15 residues. The CDR3 coding sequence is TGCAGTGCTAGTGAAGCGGGGGGGATCACAGATACGCAGTATTTT. The encoded protein is CSASEAGGITDTQYF.

This clone was seen a single time. The V call is TRBV7-3, the J call TRBJ1-1; D is perhaps TRBD1 (5 bases). The CDR3 consists of 15 residues. The V end was cut by 4 bases, the J end by 0 bases, with 12 bases between. The germline V gene encodes CDR1 SGHTA and CDR2 FQGTGA. CDR3 nucleotides: TGTGCCAGCAGCTCCAATGGGGGAATGAACACTGAAGCTTTCTTT. Its protein is CASSSNGGMNTEAFF.

This clone showed up just once. This chain connects TRBV11-1 to TRBJ2-5; D is possibly TRBD1 (5 bases). The germline gives CDR1 SGHAT, CDR2 FQDESV (reference sequence). The ends were cut back, 2 bases at V and 5 bases at J, with 18 bases in the middle. The CDR3 spans 16 residues. This CDR3 reads CASSLLGLGRLETQYF. The CDR3 region has the DNA TGTGCCAGCAGCTTACTGGGCCTGGGGCGTCTGGAGACCCAGTACTTC.

The chain combines TRBV29-1 with TRBJ2-7; tentative D call: TRBD2 (5 bases). CDR1 SQVTM and CDR2 ANQGSEA come from the germline V gene. This CDR3 region has 11 residues. The ends were cut back, 4 bases at V and 3 bases at J, with 7 bases in the middle. The CDR3 nucleotides are TGCAGCGTTGCGGGGTACTACGAGCAGTACTTC. As protein: CSVAGYYEQYF.

The table lists this clone with a few counts. The chain couples TRBV13 to TRBJ2-3; no definite D call. Trimming shortened V by 5 bases and J by 3 bases, and 15 bases separated the two germline ends. The CDR3 runs to 15 residues. The germline V gene has CDR1 PRHDT and CDR2 FYEKMQ (reference sequence). This chain's CDR3 is CASSGERSMTDTQYF. The CDR3 DNA follows: TGTGCCAGCAGCGGAGAGAGGTCGATGACAGATACGCAGTATTTT.

This clone was seen more than once but under ten times. J is TRBJ2-1 and V is TRBV30; 10 nucleotides agree with TRBD2. The CDR3 sequence is 15 residues long. Losses at the gene ends were 0 bases for V and 4 bases for J; bases not matched to a gene: 3. Germline CDR1 GTSNPN, CDR2 SVGIG (reference sequence). The CDR3 region is CAWSVLAGPYNEQFF. CDR3 DNA sequence: TGTGCCTGGAGTGTACTAGCGGGGCCATACAATGAGCAGTTCTTC.

This clone showed up just once. This chain joins TRBV3-1 (or the pseudogene TRBV3-2) and TRBJ1-5; D unresolved. V lost 3 bases to trimming and J lost 4 bases, with 16 bases between them. Germline CDR1 reads LGHDT; CDR2 reads YNNKEL (reference sequence). The CDR3 is 16 amino acids. The CDR3 coding sequence is TGTGCCAGCAGCCAGGCCGGGCGGGGAGGGAATCAGCCCCAGCATTTT. The encoded protein is CASSQAGRGGNQPQHF.

This chain links TRBV2 with TRBJ1-3, with a weak D call TRBD1 (5 bases). Trimming pared 5 bases from V and 0 bases from J, leaving 14 bases between. Germline CDR1 and CDR2: SNHLY and FYNNEI. This CDR3 region has 16 residues. CDR3 coding DNA: TGTGCCAGCAGTTCGGGACGTAAGCACTCTGGAAACACCATATATTTT. As protein: CASSSGRKHSGNTIYF.

The chain employs TRBV5-4 and TRBJ2-7; 11 bases fit TRBD2. J lost 3 bases, V lost 2 bases, and 7 bases had no gene match. The CDR3 runs to 16 residues. Germline V CDR1 and CDR2: SGHNT, YYREEE (reference sequence). CDR3 nucleotide sequence: TGTGCCAGCAGCTTTATAGCGGGGGGGCTTAACTACGAGCAGTACTTC. Protein product: CASSFIAGGLNYEQYF.

This clone was counted between two and nine times. V and J are TRBV30 and TRBJ1-1; D remains unclear. The CDR3 is 11 amino acids. V lost 3 bases and J 8 bases, leaving 10 bases between the germline ends. The V gene's germline CDR1 is GTSNPN and CDR2 SVGIG (reference sequence). The DNA of the CDR3 is TGTGCCTGGAGCCCCAATTCGGAAGCTTTCTTT. It codes for CAWSPNSEAFF. The full variable domain, in which reference TRBV30 and TRBJ1-1 provide the parts outside the CDR3, is SQTIHQWPATLVQPVGSPLSLECTVEGTSNPNLYWYRQAAGRGLQLLFYSVGIGQISSEVPQNLSASRPQDRQFILSSKKLLLSDSGFYLCAWSPNSEAFFGQGTRLTVV.

V gene TRBV28 combines with J gene TRBJ2-1, with D possibly called TRBD1 or TRBD2 (5 bases each). The CDR3 has 15 residues. V was pared by 7 bases and J by 3 bases, with 16 bases between. In germline, CDR1 is MDHEN, CDR2 SYDVKM. CDR3 DNA sequence: TGTGCCAGCACCTCCTTAGGGGAGAACTACAATGAGCAGTTCTTC. Translated, it gives CASTSLGENYNEQFF.

There are a few counts of this clone. V and J are TRBV27 and TRBJ2-7; D may correspond to TRBD1 or TRBD2 (6 bases each). The V and J ends lost 1 base and 2 bases respectively, with 9 bases between them. The germline V gene encodes CDR1 MNHEY and CDR2 SMNVEV (reference sequence). The CDR3 is made up of 14 amino acids. CDR3 loop: CASSLFRGAYEQYF. The CDR3 DNA sequence: TGTGCCAGCAGTTTATTTAGGGGGGCCTACGAGCAGTACTTC.

There are a few counts of this clone. The gene calls are TRBV6-6 and TRBJ1-2; D unclear. Germline CDR1 and CDR2: MNHNY and SVGAGI (reference sequence). V lost 2 bases to trimming and J lost 7 bases, with 14 bases between them. The CDR3 is made up of 14 amino acids. CDR3 nucleotide sequence: TGTGCCAGCAGTTACGGGTCTTCGGCAATTGGCTACACCTTC. Protein sequence: CASSYGSSAIGYTF.

The chain is built from TRBV7-2 and TRBJ2-7; 11 bases map to TRBD2. With V trimmed by 5 bases and J by 0 bases, 6 bases remained unmatched. Germline V gene lookup returns CDR1 SGHTA and CDR2 FQGNSA. CDR3 size: 16 residues. The CDR3 sequence: CASSGSGGVSSYEQYF. The CDR3, as DNA: TGTGCCAGCAGCGGTAGCGGGGGGGTGAGCTCCTACGAGCAGTACTTC.

The chain uses TRBV7-2 and TRBJ2-7; perhaps TRBD2 as D (7 bases). Trimming shortened V by 8 bases and J by 4 bases, and 21 bases separated the two germline ends. Germline assignment: CDR1 SGHTA and CDR2 FQGNSA. This CDR3 has 15 amino acids. Here the CDR3 reads CASQQEGGAWYEQYF. The DNA for the CDR3 is TGTGCCAGCCAGCAAGAAGGGGGGGCGTGGTACGAGCAGTACTTC.

The chain is built from TRBV6-4 and TRBJ2-3, with TRBD2 as a possible D gene (6 bases). CDR3 length equals 13 residues. Per germline, CDR1 MRHNA and CDR2 SNTAGT. V was clipped by 4 bases and J by 2 bases, with 7 bases between them. The CDR3 sequence is CASSGGDTDTQYF. For the CDR3, the DNA is TGTGCCAGCAGTGGGGGGGACACAGATACGCAGTATTTT.

By sample share, this clone is large. The V call is TRBV28, the J call TRBJ2-7; 7 bases fit TRBD2. CDR1 is MDHEN, CDR2 SYDVKM, per germline. The V gene end was trimmed by 6 bases and the J gene end by 0 bases; junction bases not matched to a gene: 14. The CDR3 runs 17 residues. The chain's CDR3 is CASSLWGSGLSSYEQYF. CDR3 sequence (DNA): TGTGCCAGCAGCCTTTGGGGTAGCGGGCTATCCTCCTACGAGCAGTACTTC.

V and J are TRBV7-2 and TRBJ1-2; D might be TRBD1 (6 bases). CDR1 and CDR2 (germline): SGHTA, FQGNSA. V dropped 5 bases and J dropped 8 bases, with 24 bases sitting between them. The CDR3 runs 16 residues. For the CDR3, the DNA is TGTGCCAGCAGCAGAAACCCGGGACACGAAGGGGTAGGCTACACCTTC. Translating it yields CASSRNPGHEGVGYTF.